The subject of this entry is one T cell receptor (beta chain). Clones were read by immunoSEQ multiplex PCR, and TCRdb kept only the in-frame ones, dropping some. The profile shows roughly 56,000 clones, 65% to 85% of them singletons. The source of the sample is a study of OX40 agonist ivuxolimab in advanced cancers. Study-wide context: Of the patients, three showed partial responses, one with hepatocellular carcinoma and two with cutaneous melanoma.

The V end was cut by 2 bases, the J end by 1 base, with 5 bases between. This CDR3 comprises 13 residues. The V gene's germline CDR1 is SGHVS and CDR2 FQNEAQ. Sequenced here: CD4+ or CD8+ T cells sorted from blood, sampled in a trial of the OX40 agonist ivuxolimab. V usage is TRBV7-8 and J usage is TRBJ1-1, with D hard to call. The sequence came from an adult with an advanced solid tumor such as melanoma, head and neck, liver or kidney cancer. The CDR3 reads CASSLFGNTEAFF. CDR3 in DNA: TGTGCCAGCAGCTTATTCGGGAACACTGAAGCTTTCTTT.